This T cell receptor (beta chain) is from a study of preoperative IRX-2 immunotherapy in early breast cancer. Sequencing was performed with immunoSEQ multiplex PCR; in TCRdb, only in-frame clones are kept and a portion is missing. The data hold roughly 99,000 clones, with roughly 88% observed a single time. V was pared by 6 bases and J by 5 bases, with 7 bases of the junction left unmatched. CDR1 SGHNT and CDR2 YENEEA come from the germline V gene. The CDR3 spans 15 residues. The treatment was: preoperative locoregional IRX-2 cytokine immunotherapy. Preoperative locoregional IRX-2 cytokine immunotherapy was tested in the phase Ib source study. This clone was counted once.

The chain couples TRBV11-3 to TRBJ2-1; 10 bases map to TRBD2. The sequences come from tumor tissue, collected after IRX-2 immunotherapy. This TCR was sampled from a human donor with breast cancer. DNA for the CDR3: TGTGCCAGCAGAATCAGCGGGAGGGCCAACAATGAGCAGTTCTTC. It specifies CASRISGRANNEQFF.